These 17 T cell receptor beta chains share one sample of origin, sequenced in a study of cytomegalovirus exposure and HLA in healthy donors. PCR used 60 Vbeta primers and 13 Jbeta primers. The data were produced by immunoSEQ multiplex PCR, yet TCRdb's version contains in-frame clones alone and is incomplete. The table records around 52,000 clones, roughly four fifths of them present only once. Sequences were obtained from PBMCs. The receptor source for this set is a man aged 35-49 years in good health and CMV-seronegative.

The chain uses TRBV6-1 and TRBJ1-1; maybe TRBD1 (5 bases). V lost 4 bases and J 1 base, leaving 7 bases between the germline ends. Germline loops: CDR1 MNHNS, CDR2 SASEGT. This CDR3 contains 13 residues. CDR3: CASSVTANTEAFF. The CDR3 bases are TGTGCCAGCAGTGTGACAGCGAACACTGAAGCTTTCTTT.

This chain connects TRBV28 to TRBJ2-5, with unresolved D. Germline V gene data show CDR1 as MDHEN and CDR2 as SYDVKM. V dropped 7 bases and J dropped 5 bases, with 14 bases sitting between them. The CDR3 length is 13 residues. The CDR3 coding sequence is TGTGCCAGCAATAAACAGAGTCGGGAGACCCAGTACTTC. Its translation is CASNKQSRETQYF.

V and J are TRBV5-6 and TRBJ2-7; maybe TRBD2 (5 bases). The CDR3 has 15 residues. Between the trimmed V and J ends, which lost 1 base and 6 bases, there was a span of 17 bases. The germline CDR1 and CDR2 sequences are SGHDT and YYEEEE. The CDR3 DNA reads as TGTGCCAGCAGCTTGAAAGCGGCCAGGACTGGCGAGCAGTACGTC. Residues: CASSLKAARTGEQYV.

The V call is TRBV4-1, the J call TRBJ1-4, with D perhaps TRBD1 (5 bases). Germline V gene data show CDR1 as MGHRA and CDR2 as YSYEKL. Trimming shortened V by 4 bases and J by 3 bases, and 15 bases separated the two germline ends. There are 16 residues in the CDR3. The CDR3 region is CASSPTGWRANEKLFF. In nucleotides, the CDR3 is TGCGCCAGCAGCCCCACAGGATGGAGGGCTAATGAAAAACTGTTTTTT.

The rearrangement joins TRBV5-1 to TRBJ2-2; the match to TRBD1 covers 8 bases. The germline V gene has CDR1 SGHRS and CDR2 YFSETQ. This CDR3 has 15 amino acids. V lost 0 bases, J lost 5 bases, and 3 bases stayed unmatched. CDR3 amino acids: CASSLGQGATGELFF. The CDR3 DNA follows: TGCGCCAGCAGCTTGGGGCAGGGGGCTACCGGGGAGCTGTTTTTT.

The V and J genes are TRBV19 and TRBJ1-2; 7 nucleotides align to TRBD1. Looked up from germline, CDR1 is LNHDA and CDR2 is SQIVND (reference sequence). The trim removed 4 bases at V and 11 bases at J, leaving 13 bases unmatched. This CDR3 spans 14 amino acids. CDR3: CASSTRQGVRAYTF. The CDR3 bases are TGTGCCAGTAGTACAAGACAGGGCGTTCGTGCTTACACCTTC.

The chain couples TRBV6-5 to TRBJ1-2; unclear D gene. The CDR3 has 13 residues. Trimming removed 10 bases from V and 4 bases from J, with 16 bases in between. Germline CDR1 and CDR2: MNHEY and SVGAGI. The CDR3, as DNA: TGTGCCATTCGCCCTGGAGCGGGCTATGGCTACACCTTC. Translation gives CAIRPGAGYGYTF.

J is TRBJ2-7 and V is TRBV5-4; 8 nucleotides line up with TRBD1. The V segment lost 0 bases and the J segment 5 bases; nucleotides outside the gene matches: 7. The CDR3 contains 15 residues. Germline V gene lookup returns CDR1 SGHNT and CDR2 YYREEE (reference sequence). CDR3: CASSLARTGLNEQYF. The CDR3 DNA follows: TGTGCCAGCAGCTTGGCCCGGACAGGGCTTAACGAGCAGTACTTC.

CDR3 loop: CAISEGGARDQPQHF. In nucleotides, the CDR3 is TGTGCCATCAGTGAGGGGGGGGCGCGAGACCAGCCCCAGCATTTT. The chain couples TRBV10-3 to TRBJ1-5; tentatively, D is TRBD1 (6 bases). The germline V and J ends were trimmed by 2 bases and 7 bases, with 15 bases remaining between them. Germline-derived CDR1 and CDR2 are ENHRY and SYGVKD. The CDR3 totals 15 residues.

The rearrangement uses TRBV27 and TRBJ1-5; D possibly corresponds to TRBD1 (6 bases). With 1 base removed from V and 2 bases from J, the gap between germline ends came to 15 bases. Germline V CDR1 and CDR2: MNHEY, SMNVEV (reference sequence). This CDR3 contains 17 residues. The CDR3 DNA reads TGTGCCAGCAGTTTATTGTTCAGGGGAACAGGCAATCAGCCCCAGCATTTT. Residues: CASSLLFRGTGNQPQHF.

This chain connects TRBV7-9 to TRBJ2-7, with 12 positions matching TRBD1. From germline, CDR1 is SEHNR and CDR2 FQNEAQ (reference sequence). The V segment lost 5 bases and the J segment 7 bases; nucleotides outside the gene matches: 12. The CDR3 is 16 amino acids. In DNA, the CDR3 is TGTGCCAGCAGCCCCGTCGGCGGGACAGGGGGCGGTGAGCAGTACTTC. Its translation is CASSPVGGTGGGEQYF.

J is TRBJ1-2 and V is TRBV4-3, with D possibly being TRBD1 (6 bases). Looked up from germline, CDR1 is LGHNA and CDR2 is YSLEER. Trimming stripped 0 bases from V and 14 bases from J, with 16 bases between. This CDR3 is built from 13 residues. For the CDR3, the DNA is TGCGCCAGCAGCCAAGAACCCGAACAGGGCTTTACCTTC. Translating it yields CASSQEPEQGFTF.

The CDR3 DNA reads TGTGCCAGTACCCGGGGGATCCTAAACACTGAAGCTTTCTTT. Amino acid sequence: CASTRGILNTEAFF. The chain links TRBV19 to TRBJ1-1; a weak D match, TRBD1 (5 bases). The CDR3 covers 14 residues. Trimming removed 7 bases at V and 2 bases at J, with 14 bases between. Per germline, CDR1 LNHDA and CDR2 SQIVND (reference sequence).

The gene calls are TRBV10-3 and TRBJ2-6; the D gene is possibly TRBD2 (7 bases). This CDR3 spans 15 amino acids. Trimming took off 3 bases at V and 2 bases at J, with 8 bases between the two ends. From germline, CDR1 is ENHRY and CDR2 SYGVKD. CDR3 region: CAISEGGAGANVLTF. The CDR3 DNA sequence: TGTGCCATCAGTGAAGGGGGGGCTGGGGCCAACGTCCTGACTTTC.

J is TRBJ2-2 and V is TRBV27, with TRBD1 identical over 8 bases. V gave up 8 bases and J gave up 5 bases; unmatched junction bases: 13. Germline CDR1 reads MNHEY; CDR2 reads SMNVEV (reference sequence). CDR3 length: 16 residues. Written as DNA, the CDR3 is TGTGCCAGCGGGGACAGGTTTGCTGAAAAAACCGGGGAGCTGTTTTTT. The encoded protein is CASGDRFAEKTGELFF.

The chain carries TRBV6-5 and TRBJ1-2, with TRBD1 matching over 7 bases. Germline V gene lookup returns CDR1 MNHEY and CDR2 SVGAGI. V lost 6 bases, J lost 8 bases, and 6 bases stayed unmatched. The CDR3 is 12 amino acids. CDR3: CASRSGGLGYTF. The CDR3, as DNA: TGTGCCAGCAGGTCAGGGGGTCTAGGCTACACCTTC.

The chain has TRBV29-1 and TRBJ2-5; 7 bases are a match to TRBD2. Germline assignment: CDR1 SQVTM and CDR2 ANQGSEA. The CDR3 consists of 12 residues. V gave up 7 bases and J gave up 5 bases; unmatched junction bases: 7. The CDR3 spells CSARTSRETQYF. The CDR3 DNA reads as TGCAGCGCTCGGACTAGTAGGGAGACCCAGTACTTC.